This entry lists 11 T cell receptor beta chains sequenced from one sample in a study of blood T cells in healthy people across ages (dated by TCRdb to 2013 to 2016). The library relied on 5' RACE. Sequencing was carried out with an Illumina HiSeq 2500. A second PCR of roughly 7 to 11 cycles was performed with a sample-barcoded 5' primer and a J-beta primer mix. TCRdb trimmed public reads at Q25 via fastp, called clones via MiXCR and kept in-frame beta chains. Each entry is one CDR3 protein sequence, shown with its most common DNA and genes. Recorded for this sample are about 580,000 distinct CDR3 sequences; more than 45% of them occurred a single time. The top ten clonotypes cover around 24% of the sample. Material for sequencing was blood. The receptors come from a man at least 80 years old in good health.

This chain's CDR3 is CASSLGLNSGANVLTF. In nucleotides, the CDR3 is TGTGCCAGCAGCTTGGGGCTGAACTCTGGGGCCAACGTCCTGACTTTC. The chain recombines TRBV7-2 with TRBJ2-6; a possible D gene is TRBD1 (5 bases). V was pared by 3 bases and J by 0 bases, with 9 bases between. Germline V gene lookup returns CDR1 SGHTA and CDR2 FQGNSA. The CDR3 consists of 16 residues.

This chain links TRBV7-2 with TRBJ2-1, with TRBD2 matching over 10 bases. The germline CDR1 and CDR2 sequences are SGHTA and FQGNSA. There are 14 residues in the CDR3. V was clipped by 4 bases and J by 7 bases; unmatched bases: 4. The CDR3 loop reads CASSSSGGVNEQFF. The CDR3 DNA reads as TGTGCCAGCAGCTCAAGCGGGGGGGTGAATGAGCAGTTCTTC. The full variable domain, its missing parts supplied by reference TRBV7-2 and TRBJ2-1, is GAGVSQSPSNKVTEKGKDVELRCDPISGHTALYWYRQSLGQGLEFLIYFQGNSAPDKSGLPSDRFSAERTGGSVSTLTIQRTQQEDSAVYLCASSSSGGVNEQFFGPGTRLTVL.

J is TRBJ1-4 and V is TRBV3-1; D is uncertain. Germline-derived CDR1 and CDR2 are LGHDT and YNNKEL (reference sequence). Trimming left V 6 bases short and J 5 bases short, with 10 bases between. The CDR3 sequence is 13 residues long. This CDR3 reads CASRYTENEKLFF. In nucleotides, the CDR3 is TGTGCCAGCAGGTACACGGAGAATGAAAAACTGTTTTTT. The variable domain in full, completed from reference TRBV3-1 and TRBJ1-4, reads DTAVSQTPKYLVTQMGNDKSIKCEQNLGHDTMYWYKQDSKKFLKIMFSYNNKELIINETVPNRFSPKSPDKAHLNLHINSLELGDSAVYFCASRYTENEKLFFGSGTQLSVL.

A few counts support this clonotype. CDR3 protein: CAIKSGDSSSYNEQFF. The CDR3, as DNA: TGTGCCATCAAGAGCGGGGACTCCTCCTCCTACAATGAGCAGTTCTTC. The chain employs TRBV10-3 and TRBJ2-1; 7 bases match TRBD2. Trimming took 7 bases from V and 0 from J; bases not matched to a gene: 9. The CDR3 is made up of 16 amino acids. In germline, CDR1 is ENHRY, CDR2 SYGVKD.

The chain recombines TRBV20-1 with TRBJ1-2; 8 bases match TRBD1. CDR1 DFQATT and CDR2 SNEGSKA come from the germline V gene (reference sequence). The length of the CDR3 is 15 residues. J gave up 2 bases and V 3 bases, and 8 bases lay outside the gene matches. For the CDR3, the DNA is TGCAGTGCTAGCCTTAGACAGGGGTCCAACTATGGCTACACCTTC. It is translated as CSASLRQGSNYGYTF.

This sequence joins TRBV9 and TRBJ2-4; 9 bases are a match to TRBD1. V was pared by 5 bases and J by 3 bases, with 6 bases of the junction left unmatched. This CDR3 is 15 amino acids long. Germline V gene data show CDR1 as SGDLS and CDR2 as YYNGEE. CDR3 in DNA: TGTGCCAGCAGTCGGGACAGGGTGGACAAAAACATTCAGTACTTC. Translation: CASSRDRVDKNIQYF.

A note on this clonotype: The germline gene is not matched at one end of the junction; a read error may be the cause. V gene TRBV6-6 combines with J gene TRBJ1-1; TRBD1 might be the D (5 bases). CDR1 is MNHNY, CDR2 SVGAGI, per germline (reference sequence). The CDR3 is 13 amino acids. CDR3 sequence (DNA): TGTGCCAGCAGTTCCCCAGGGAACACTGCAGCTTTCTTT. It codes for CASSSPGNTAAFF.

In DNA form, the CDR3 reads TGCGCCAGCAGCCAAGTTGGCAGGGCTTACGAGCAGTACTTC. It specifies CASSQVGRAYEQYF. The chain has TRBV4-3 and TRBJ2-7; TRBD1 might be the D (5 bases). Trimming cost V 1 base and J 4 bases, with 11 bases left between them. CDR1 is LGHNA and CDR2 is YSLEER in the germline V gene. This CDR3 is built from 14 residues.

The V and J genes are TRBV9 and TRBJ2-4; 7 bases are a match to TRBD2. Germline CDR1 and CDR2: SGDLS and YYNGEE. The trim removed 1 base at V and 13 bases at J, leaving 8 bases unmatched. This CDR3 comprises 13 residues. The CDR3 is CASSVREDMEQYF. The CDR3 DNA reads as TGTGCCAGCAGCGTACGGGAGGATATGGAGCAGTACTTC.

This sequence joins TRBV11-2 and TRBJ1-1, with TRBD1 identical over 7 bases. CDR1 is SGHAT and CDR2 is FQNNGV in the germline V gene. With V trimmed by 5 bases and J by 8 bases, 11 bases remained unmatched. The CDR3 extends over 14 amino acids. CDR3 nucleotides: TGTGCCAGCAGCCAGGGGGTTGGAACGGACGAAGCTTTCTTT. Translated: CASSQGVGTDEAFF.

The V gene is TRBV7-6, the J gene TRBJ2-2; possibly TRBD1 or TRBD2 for D (6 bases each). There are 14 residues in the CDR3. The germline V gene has CDR1 SGHVS and CDR2 FNYEAQ. The ends were cut back, 5 bases at V and 5 bases at J, with 12 bases in the middle. CDR3 DNA: TGTGCCAGCAGCGGCCGGGGGCTAACCGGGGAGCTGTTTTTT. Its translation is CASSGRGLTGELFF.